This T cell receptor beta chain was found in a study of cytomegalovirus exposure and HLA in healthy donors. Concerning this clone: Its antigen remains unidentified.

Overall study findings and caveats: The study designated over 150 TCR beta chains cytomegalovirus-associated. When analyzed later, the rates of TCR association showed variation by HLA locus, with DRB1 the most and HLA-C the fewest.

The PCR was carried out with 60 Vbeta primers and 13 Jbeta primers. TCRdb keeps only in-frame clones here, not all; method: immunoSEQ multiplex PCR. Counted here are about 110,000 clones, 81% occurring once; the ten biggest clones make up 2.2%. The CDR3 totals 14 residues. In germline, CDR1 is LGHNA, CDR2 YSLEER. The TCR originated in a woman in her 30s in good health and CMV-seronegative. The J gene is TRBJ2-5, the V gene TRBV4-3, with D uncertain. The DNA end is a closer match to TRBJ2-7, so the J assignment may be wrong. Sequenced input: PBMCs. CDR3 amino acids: CASSQGSSSYEQYF. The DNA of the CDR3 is TGCGCCAGCAGCCAAGGCAGTAGCAGCTACGAGCAGTACTTC.